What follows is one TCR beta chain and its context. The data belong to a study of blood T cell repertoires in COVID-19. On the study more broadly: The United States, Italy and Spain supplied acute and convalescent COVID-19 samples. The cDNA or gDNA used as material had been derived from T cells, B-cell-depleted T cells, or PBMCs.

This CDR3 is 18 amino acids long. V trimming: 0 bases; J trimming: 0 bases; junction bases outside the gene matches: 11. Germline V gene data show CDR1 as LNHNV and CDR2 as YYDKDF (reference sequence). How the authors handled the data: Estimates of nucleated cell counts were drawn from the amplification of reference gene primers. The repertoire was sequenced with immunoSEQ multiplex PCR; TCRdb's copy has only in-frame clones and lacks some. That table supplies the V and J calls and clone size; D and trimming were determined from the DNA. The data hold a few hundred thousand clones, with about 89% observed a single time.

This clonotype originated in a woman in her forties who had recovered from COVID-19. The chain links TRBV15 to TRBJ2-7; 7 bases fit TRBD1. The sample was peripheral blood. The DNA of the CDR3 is TGTGCCACCAGCAGAGAGGGATCCGGGACAGCAAGCTCCTACGAGCAGTACTTC. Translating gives CATSREGSGTASSYEQYF.